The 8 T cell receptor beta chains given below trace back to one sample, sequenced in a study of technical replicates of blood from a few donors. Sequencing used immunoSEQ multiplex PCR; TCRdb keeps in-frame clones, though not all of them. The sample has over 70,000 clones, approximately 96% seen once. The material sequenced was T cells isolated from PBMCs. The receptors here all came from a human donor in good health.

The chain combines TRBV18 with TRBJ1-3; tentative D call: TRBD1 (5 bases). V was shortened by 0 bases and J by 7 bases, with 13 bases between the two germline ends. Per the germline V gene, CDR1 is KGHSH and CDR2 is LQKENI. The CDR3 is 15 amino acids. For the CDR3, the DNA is TGTGCCAGCTCACCACCGGCCGGGGGAGGGAACACCATATATTTT. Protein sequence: CASSPPAGGGNTIYF. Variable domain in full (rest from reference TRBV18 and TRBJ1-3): NAGVMQNPRHLVRRRGQEARLRCSPMKGHSHVYWYRQLPEEGLKFMVYLQKENIIDESGMPKERFSAEFPKEGPSILRIQQVVRGDSAAYFCASSPPAGGGNTIYFGEGSWLTVV.

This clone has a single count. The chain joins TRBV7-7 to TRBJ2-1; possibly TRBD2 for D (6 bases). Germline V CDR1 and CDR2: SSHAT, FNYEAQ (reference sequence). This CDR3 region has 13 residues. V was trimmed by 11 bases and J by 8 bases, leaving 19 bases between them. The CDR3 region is CAVRGWGEDEQFF. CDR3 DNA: TGTGCCGTCCGGGGGTGGGGGGAAGATGAGCAGTTCTTC.

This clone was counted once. CDR3 nucleotide sequence: TGTGCCAGCAGTTACTCAATGGCCTATGGCTACACCTTC. As protein: CASSYSMAYGYTF. V and J are TRBV6-5 and TRBJ1-2, with D unclear. Looked up from germline, CDR1 is MNHEY and CDR2 is SVGAGI. The ends were cut back, 0 bases at V and 4 bases at J, with 6 bases in the middle. The CDR3 loop spans 13 amino acids.

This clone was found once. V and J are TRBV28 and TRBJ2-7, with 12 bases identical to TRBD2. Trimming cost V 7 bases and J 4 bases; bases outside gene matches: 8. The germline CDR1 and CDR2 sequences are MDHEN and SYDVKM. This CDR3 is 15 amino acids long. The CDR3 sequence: CASTQETSGRYEQYF. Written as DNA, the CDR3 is TGTGCCAGCACCCAAGAGACTAGCGGGAGATACGAGCAGTACTTC.

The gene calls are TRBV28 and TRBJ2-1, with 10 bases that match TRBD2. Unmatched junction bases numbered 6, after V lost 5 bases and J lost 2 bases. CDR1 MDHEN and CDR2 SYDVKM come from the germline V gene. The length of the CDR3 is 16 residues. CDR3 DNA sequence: TGTGCCAGCAGTCTACCGGGACTAGCGACCTACAATGAGCAGTTCTTC. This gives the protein CASSLPGLATYNEQFF.

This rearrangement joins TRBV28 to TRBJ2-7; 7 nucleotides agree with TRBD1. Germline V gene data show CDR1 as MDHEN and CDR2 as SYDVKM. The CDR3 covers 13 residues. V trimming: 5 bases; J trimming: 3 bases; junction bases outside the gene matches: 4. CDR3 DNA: TGTGCCAGCAGTCAGGGGGTTGACTACGAGCAGTACTTC. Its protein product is CASSQGVDYEQYF.

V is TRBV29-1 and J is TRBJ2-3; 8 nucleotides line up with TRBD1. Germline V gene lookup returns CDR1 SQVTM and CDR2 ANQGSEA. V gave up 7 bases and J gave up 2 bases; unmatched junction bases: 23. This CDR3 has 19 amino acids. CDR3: CSGPLRGTAGGQVTDTQYF. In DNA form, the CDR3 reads TGCAGCGGGCCTTTACGGGGCACGGCTGGGGGACAGGTCACAGATACGCAGTATTTT.

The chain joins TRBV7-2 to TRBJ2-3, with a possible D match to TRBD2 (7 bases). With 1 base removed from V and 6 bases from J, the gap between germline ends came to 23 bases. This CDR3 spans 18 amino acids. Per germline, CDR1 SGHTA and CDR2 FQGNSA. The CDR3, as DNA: TGTGCCAGCAGCTTAGTAATTGGGGGGGGCAGGGAAGGGGATACGCAGTATTTT. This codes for CASSLVIGGGREGDTQYF.